This T cell receptor (beta chain) was sequenced for a study of B cell selection in AIRE deficiency. The regulatory T cell sort gate was CD4+CD25hiCD127low/negative. The study's findings and limits: TCRbeta-only data showed 36.6% of shared healthy Treg sequences in healthy Tconv.

The germline CDR1 and CDR2 sequences are SGHRS and YFSETQ. Trimming removed 6 bases at V and 2 bases at J, with 10 bases between. The CDR3 is 13 residues long. Method: immunoSEQ multiplex PCR; TCRdb's copy keeps in-frame clones and lacks some. Of 20,000 to 25,000 clones listed, about 94% are singletons. Note on this clone: Its antigen is as yet unknown.

The chain carries TRBV5-1 and TRBJ2-3, with D unresolved. The source is a human donor with AIRE deficiency. Sequenced input: Tregs sorted from PBMCs. The CDR3, as DNA: TGCGCCAGCATCGGCGGCGACACAGATACGCAGTATTTT. This encodes CASIGGDTDTQYF.